The entry that follows covers one T cell receptor (beta chain) sequence. Both 60 Vbeta primers and 13 Jbeta primers went into the PCR. This table comes from immunoSEQ multiplex PCR, and its TCRdb copy is limited to in-frame clones, with some not included. This sample yields 150,000 or so clones, of which 75% to 80% are seen a single time; around 1.5% belongs to the top ten. This entry is derived from a study of cytomegalovirus exposure and HLA in healthy donors. The germline gives CDR1 MNHEY, CDR2 SVGAGI. Trimming removed 2 bases from V and 1 base from J, with 15 bases in between. CDR3 length equals 16 residues.

Sequences were obtained from PBMCs. The clonotype was recovered from a female donor in good health and CMV-seronegative. The rearrangement joins TRBV6-5 to TRBJ2-7; D is possibly TRBD2 (7 bases). CDR3 sequence reads: CASSYEGGFSSYEQYF. The CDR3 region has the DNA TGTGCCAGCAGTTACGAGGGGGGGTTCTCATCCTACGAGCAGTACTTC.